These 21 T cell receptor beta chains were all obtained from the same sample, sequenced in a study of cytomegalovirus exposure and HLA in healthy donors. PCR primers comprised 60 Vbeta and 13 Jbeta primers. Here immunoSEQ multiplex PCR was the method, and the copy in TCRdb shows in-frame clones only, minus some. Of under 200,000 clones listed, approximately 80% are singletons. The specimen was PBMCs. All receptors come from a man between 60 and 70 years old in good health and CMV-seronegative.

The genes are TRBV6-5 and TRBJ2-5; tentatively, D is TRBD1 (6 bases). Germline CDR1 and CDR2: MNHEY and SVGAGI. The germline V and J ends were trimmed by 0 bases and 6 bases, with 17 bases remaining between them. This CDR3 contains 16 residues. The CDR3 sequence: CASSYSSTGTMKTQYF. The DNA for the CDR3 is TGTGCCAGCAGTTACTCGAGTACAGGGACCATGAAGACCCAGTACTTC.

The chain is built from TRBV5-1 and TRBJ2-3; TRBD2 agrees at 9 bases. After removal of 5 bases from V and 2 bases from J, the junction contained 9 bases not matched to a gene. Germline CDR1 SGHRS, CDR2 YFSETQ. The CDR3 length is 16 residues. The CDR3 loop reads CASRVAGAPPTDTQYF. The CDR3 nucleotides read TGCGCCAGCAGAGTAGCGGGGGCCCCCCCCACAGATACGCAGTATTTT.

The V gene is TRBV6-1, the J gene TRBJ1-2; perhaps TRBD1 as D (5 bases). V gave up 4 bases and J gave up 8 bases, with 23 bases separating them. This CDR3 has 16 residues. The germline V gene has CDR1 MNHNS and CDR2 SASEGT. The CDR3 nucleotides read TGTGCCAGCAGTGGAAAAATGGGACTCCAACCGGGGGGCTACACCTTC. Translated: CASSGKMGLQPGGYTF.

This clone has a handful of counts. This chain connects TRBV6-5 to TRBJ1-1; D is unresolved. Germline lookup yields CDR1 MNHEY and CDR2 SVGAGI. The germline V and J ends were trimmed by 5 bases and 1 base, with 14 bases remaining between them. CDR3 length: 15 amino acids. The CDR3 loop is CASSRKTIPNTEAFF. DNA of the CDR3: TGTGCCAGCAGTCGGAAGACAATACCGAACACTGAAGCTTTCTTT.

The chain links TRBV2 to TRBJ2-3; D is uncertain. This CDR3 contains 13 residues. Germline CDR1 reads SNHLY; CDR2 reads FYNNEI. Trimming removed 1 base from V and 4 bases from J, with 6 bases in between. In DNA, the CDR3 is TGTGCCAGCAGTGAAGTGGGCCCAGATACGCAGTATTTT. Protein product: CASSEVGPDTQYF.

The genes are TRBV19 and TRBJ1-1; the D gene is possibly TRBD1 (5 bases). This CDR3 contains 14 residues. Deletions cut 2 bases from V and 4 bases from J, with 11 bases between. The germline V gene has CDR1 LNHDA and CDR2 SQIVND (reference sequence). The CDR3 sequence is CASSIQGGVTEAFF. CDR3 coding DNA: TGTGCCAGTAGTATACAGGGTGGTGTCACTGAAGCTTTCTTT.

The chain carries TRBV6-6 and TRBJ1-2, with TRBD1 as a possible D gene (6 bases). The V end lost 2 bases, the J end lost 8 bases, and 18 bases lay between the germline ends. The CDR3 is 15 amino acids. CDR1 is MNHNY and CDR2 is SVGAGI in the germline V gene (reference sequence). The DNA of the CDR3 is TGTGCCAGCAGTTACAGAACGGACAGACCGAAAGGCTACACCTTC. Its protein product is CASSYRTDRPKGYTF.

The CDR3 coding sequence is TGTGCCAGCAGTCCAACAGGGGGAGACACCGGGGAGCTGTTTTTT. Protein product: CASSPTGGDTGELFF. The V gene is TRBV6-6, the J gene TRBJ2-2; 8 bases fit TRBD1. The V gene's germline CDR1 is MNHNY and CDR2 SVGAGI (reference sequence). The junction had 5 bases not matched to a gene; V was cut back by 5 bases and J by 3 bases. The CDR3 contains 15 residues.

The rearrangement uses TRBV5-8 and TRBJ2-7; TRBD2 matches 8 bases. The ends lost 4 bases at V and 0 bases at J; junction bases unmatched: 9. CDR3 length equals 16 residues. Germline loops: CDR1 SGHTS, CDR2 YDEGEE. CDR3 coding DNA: TGTGCCAGCAGCCGGTTCGGGGGGGCCAGCTCCTACGAGCAGTACTTC. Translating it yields CASSRFGGASSYEQYF.

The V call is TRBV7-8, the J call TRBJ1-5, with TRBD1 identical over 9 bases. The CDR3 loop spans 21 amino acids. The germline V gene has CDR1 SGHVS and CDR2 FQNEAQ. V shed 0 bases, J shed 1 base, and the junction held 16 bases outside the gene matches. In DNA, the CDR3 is TGTGCCAGCAGCTTAGCGGCGGATAGGACAGGGGTATTGAGGAGCAATCAGCCCCAGCATTTT. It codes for CASSLAADRTGVLRSNQPQHF.

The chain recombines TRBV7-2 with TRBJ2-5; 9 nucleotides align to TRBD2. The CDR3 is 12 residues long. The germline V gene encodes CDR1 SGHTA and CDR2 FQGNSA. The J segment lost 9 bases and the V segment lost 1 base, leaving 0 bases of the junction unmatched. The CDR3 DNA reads TGTGCCAGCAGCTTAGAGCGGGGGGCCCAGTACTTC. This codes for CASSLERGAQYF.

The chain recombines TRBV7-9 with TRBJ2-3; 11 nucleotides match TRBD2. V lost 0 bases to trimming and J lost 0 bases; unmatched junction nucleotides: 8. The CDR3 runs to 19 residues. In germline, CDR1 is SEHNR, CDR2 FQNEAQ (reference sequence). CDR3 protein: CASSLALAGGSTSTDTQYF. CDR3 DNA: TGTGCCAGCAGCTTAGCCCTAGCGGGGGGATCTACTAGCACAGATACGCAGTATTTT.

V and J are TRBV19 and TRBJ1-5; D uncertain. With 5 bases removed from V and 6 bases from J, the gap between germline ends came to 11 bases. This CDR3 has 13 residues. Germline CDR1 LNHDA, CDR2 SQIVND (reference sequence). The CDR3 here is CASSARFGQPQHF. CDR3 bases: TGTGCCAGTAGTGCGAGGTTTGGTCAGCCCCAGCATTTT.

The CDR3 coding sequence is TGTGCCAGCAGTCAAAGTGGACAGGGGGTGGGCGAGCAGTACTTC. Translating it yields CASSQSGQGVGEQYF. The genes are TRBV6-6 and TRBJ2-7, with TRBD1 matching 10 bases. Unmatched junction bases numbered 10, after V lost 5 bases and J lost 6 bases. The CDR3 has 15 residues. Germline CDR1 MNHNY, CDR2 SVGAGI (reference sequence).

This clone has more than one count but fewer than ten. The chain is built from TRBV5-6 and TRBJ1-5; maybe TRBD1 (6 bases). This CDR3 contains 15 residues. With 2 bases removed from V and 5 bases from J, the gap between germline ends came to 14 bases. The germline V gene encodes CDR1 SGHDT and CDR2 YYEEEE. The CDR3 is CASSLQGKGDQPQHF. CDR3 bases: TGTGCCAGCAGCTTACAGGGTAAGGGTGATCAGCCCCAGCATTTT.

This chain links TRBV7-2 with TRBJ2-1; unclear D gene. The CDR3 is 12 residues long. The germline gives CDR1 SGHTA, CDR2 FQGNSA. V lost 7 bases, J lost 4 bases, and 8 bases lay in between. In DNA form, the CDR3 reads TGTGCCAGCACTCCCCCGTACAATGAGCAGTTCTTC. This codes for CASTPPYNEQFF.

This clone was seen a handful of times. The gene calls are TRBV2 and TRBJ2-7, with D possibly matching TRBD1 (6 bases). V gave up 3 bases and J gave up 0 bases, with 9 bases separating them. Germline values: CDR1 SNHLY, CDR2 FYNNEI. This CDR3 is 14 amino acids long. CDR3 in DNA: TGTGCCAGCAGTGACTGGGGGCGCTCCTACGAGCAGTACTTC. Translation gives CASSDWGRSYEQYF.

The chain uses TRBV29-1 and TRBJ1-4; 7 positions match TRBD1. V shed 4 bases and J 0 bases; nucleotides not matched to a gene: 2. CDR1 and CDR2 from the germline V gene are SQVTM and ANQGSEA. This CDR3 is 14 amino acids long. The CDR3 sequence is CSVGQGSTNEKLFF. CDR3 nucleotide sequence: TGCAGCGTTGGACAGGGTTCAACTAATGAAAAACTGTTTTTT.

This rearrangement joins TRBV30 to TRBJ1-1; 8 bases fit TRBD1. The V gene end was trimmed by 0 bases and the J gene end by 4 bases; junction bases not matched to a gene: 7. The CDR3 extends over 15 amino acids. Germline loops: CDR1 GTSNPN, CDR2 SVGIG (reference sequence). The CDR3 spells CAWSVPGTGPTEAFF. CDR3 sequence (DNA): TGTGCCTGGAGTGTACCCGGGACAGGCCCCACTGAAGCTTTCTTT.

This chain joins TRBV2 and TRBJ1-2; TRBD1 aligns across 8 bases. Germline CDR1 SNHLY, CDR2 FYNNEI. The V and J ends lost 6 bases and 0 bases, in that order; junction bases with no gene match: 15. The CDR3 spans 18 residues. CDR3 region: CASRATLDRVGANYGYTF. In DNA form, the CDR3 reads TGTGCCAGCAGGGCAACGCTGGACAGGGTGGGGGCTAACTATGGCTACACCTTC.

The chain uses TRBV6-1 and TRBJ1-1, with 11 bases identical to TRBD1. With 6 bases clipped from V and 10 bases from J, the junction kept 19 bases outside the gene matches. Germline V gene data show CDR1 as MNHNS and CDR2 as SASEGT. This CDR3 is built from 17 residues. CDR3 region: CASRENRDRGKWIGAFF. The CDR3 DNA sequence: TGTGCCAGCAGAGAAAACCGGGACAGGGGGAAGTGGATAGGAGCTTTCTTT.